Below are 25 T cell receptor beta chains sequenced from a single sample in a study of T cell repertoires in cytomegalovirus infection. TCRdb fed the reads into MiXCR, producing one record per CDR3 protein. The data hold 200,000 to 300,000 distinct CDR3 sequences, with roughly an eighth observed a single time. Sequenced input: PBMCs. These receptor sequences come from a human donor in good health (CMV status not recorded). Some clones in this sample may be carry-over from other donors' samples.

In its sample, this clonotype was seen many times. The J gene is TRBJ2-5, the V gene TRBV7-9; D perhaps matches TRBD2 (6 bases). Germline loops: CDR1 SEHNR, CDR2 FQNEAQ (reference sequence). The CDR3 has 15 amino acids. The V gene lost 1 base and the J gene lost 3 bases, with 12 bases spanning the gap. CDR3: CASSLGGTEKETQYF. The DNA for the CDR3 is TGTGCCAGCAGCTTAGGCGGGACGGAGAAAGAGACCCAGTACTTC.

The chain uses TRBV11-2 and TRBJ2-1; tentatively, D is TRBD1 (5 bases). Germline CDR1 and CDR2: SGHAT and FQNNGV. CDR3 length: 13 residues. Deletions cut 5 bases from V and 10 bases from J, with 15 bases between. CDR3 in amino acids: CASSPDSSPEQFF. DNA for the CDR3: TGTGCCAGCAGCCCCGACAGTAGCCCCGAGCAGTTCTTC.

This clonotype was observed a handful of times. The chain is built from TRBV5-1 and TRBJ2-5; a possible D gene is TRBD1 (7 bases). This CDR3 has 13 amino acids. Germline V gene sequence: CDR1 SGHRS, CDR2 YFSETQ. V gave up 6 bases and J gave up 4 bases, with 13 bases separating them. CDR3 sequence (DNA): TGCGCCAGCAACCCTCAGGGGGGAGAGACCCAGTACTTC. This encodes CASNPQGGETQYF.

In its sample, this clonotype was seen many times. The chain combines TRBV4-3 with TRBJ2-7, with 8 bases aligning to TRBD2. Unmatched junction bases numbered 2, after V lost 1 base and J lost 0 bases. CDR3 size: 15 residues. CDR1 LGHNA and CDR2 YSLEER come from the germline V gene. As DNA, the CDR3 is TGCGCCAGCAGCCAAGCGGGAGGGCCCTCCTACGAGCAGTACTTC. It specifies CASSQAGGPSYEQYF.

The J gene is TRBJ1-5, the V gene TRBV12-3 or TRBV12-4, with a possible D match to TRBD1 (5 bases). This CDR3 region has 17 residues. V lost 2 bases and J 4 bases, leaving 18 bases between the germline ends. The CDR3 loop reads CASSLFVLGGENQPQHF. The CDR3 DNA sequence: TGTGCCAGCAGTTTATTCGTTTTGGGAGGGGAAAATCAGCCCCAGCATTTT.

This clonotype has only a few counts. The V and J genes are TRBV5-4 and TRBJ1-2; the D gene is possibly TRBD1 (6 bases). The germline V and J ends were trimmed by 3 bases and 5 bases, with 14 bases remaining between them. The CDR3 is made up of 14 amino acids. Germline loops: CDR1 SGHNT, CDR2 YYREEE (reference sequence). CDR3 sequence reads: CASSSTGILYGYTF. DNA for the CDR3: TGTGCCAGCAGCTCAACAGGGATTCTTTATGGCTACACCTTC.

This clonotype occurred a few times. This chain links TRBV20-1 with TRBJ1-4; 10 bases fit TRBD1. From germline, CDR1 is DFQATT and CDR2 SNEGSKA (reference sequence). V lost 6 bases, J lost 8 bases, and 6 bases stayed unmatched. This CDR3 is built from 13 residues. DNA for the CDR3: TGCAGTGCCACCGGGACAGGGGTGGAAAAACTGTTTTTT. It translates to CSATGTGVEKLFF.

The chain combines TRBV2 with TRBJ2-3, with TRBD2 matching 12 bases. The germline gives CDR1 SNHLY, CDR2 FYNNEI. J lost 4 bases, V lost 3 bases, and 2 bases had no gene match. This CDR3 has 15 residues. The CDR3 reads CASSDPSGGADTQYF. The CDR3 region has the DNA TGTGCCAGCAGTGATCCTAGCGGGGGGGCAGATACGCAGTATTTT.

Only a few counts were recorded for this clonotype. The CDR3 DNA reads TGTGCCAGCAGCCAGCGGGGGAGCACAGATACGCAGTATTTT. Encoded protein: CASSQRGSTDTQYF. The chain carries TRBV5-4 and TRBJ2-3; TRBD2 agrees at 8 bases. The CDR3 is 14 amino acids. V dropped 4 bases and J dropped 0; count of bases not matched to a gene: 1. The germline V gene encodes CDR1 SGHNT and CDR2 YYREEE (reference sequence).

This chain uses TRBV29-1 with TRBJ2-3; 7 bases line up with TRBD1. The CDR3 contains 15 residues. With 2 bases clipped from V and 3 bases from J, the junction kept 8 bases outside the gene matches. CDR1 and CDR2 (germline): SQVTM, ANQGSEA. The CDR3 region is CSVEPVQGWTDTQYF. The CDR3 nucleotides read TGCAGCGTTGAACCTGTACAGGGGTGGACAGATACGCAGTATTTT.

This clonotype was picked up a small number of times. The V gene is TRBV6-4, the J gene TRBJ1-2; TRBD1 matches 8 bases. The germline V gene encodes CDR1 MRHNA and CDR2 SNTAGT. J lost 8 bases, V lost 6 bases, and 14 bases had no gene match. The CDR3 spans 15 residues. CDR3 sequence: CASREFSRGPWGYTF. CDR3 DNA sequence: TGTGCCAGCAGAGAATTTTCCAGGGGGCCATGGGGCTACACCTTC.

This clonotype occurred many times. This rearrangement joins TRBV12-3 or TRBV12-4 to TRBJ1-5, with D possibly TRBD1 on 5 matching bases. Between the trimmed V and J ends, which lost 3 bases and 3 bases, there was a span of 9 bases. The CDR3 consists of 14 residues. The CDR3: CASSLLGVNQPQHF. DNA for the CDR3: TGTGCCAGCAGTTTGCTAGGGGTCAATCAGCCCCAGCATTTT.

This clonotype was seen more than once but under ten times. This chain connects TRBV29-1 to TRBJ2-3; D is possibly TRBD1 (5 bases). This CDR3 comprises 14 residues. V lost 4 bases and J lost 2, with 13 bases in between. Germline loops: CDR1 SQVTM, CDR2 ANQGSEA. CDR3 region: CSVALRVATDTQYF. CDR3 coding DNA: TGCAGCGTTGCCCTCAGGGTGGCCACAGATACGCAGTATTTT.

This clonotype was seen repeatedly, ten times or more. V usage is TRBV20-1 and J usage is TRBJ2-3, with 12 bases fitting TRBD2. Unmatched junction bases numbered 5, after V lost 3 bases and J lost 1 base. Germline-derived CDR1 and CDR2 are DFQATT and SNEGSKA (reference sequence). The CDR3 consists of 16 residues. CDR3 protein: CSASQLAGGRTDTQYF. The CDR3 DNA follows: TGCAGTGCTAGTCAACTAGCGGGAGGTCGCACAGATACGCAGTATTTT.

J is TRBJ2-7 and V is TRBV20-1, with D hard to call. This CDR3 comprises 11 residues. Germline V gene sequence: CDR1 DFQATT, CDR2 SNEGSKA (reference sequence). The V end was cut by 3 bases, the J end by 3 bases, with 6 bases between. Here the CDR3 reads CSASPDYEQYF. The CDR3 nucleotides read TGCAGTGCTAGTCCCGACTACGAGCAGTACTTC.

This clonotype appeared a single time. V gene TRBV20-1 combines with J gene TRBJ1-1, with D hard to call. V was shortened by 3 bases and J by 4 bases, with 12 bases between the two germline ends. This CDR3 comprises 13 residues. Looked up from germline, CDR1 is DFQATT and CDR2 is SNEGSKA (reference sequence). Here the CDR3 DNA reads TGCAGTGCTAGGGGCGTAAGATTCACTGAAGCTTTCTTT. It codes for CSARGVRFTEAFF.

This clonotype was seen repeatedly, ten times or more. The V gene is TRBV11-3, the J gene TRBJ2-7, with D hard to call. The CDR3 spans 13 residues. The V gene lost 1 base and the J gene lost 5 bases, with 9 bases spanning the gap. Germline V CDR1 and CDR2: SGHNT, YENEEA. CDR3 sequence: CASSLGPGDEQYF. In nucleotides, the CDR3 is TGTGCCAGCAGCTTAGGCCCAGGCGACGAGCAGTACTTC.

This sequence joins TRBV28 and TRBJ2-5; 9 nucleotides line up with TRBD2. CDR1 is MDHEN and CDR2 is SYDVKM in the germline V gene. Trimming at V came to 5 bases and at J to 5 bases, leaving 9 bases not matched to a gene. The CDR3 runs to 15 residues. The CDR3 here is CASSTPSGVGETQYF. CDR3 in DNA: TGTGCCAGCAGTACGCCTAGCGGGGTTGGCGAGACCCAGTACTTC.

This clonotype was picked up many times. CDR3 nucleotides: TGTGCCAGCAGCTTAATTGGGGTCGGGGGGACTGAAGCTTTCTTT. Amino acids: CASSLIGVGGTEAFF. The chain joins TRBV7-2 to TRBJ1-1; TRBD1 might be the D (5 bases). V gave up 2 bases and J gave up 5 bases, with 15 bases separating them. The germline gives CDR1 SGHTA, CDR2 FQGNSA. The CDR3 extends over 15 amino acids.

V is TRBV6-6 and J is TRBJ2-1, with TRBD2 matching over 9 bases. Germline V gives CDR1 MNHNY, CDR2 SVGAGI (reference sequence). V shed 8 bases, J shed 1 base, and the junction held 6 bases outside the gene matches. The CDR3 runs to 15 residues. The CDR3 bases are TGTGCCAGCCGACCCGCGGGGGGGTCCTACAATGAGCAGTTCTTC. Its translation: CASRPAGGSYNEQFF.

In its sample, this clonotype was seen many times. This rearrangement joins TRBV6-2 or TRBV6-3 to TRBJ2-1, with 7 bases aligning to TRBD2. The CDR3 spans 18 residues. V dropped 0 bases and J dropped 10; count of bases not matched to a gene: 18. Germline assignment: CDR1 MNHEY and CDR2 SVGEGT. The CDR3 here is CASSYSLGQGLLGREQFF. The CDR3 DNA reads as TGTGCCAGCAGTTACTCACTCGGGCAGGGACTGCTCGGGAGGGAGCAGTTCTTC.

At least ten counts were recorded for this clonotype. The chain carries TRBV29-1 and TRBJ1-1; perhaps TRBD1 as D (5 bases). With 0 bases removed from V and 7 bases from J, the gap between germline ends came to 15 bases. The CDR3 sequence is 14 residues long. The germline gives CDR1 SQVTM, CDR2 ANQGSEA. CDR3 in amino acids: CSVEDRGRAYEAFF. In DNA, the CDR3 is TGCAGCGTTGAAGATCGGGGCAGGGCATATGAAGCTTTCTTT.

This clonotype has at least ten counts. The CDR3 sequence is CASTLKRGGKRFSYNSPLHF. In DNA form, the CDR3 reads TGTGCCAGCACCCTCAAGAGGGGGGGAAAACGGTTCTCCTATAATTCACCCCTCCACTTT. The gene calls are TRBV28 and TRBJ1-6, with D possibly matching TRBD1 (6 bases). CDR1 and CDR2 from the germline V gene are MDHEN and SYDVKM. There are 20 residues in the CDR3. Trimming pared 7 bases from V and 0 bases from J, leaving 25 bases between.

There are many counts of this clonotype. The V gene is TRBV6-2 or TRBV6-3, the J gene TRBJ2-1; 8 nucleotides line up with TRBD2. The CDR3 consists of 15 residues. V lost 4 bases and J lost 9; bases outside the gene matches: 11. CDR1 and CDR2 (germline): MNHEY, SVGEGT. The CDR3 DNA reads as TGTGCCAGCAGTTTGTCGGGGGGGTTTGACGGTGAGCAGTTCTTC. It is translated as CASSLSGGFDGEQFF.

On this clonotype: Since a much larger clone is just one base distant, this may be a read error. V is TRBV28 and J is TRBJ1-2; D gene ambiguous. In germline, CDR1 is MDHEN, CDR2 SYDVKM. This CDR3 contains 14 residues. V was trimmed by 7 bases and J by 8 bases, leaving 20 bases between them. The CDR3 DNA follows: TGTGCCAGCAACCAGACCGCCTCCTCAAGGGGCTACACCTTC. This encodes CASNQTASSRGYTF.